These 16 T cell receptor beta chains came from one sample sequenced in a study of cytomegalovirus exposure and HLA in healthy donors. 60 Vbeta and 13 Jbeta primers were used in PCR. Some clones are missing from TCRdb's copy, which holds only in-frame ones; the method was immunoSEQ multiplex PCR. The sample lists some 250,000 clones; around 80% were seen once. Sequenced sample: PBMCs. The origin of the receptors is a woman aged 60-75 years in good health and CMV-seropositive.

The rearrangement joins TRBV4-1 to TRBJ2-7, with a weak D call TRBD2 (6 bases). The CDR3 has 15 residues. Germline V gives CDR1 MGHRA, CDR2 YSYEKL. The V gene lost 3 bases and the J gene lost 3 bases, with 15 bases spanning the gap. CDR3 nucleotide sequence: TGCGCCAGCAGCCACGGAGGGTCGATTTTCTACGAGCAGTACTTC. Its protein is CASSHGGSIFYEQYF.

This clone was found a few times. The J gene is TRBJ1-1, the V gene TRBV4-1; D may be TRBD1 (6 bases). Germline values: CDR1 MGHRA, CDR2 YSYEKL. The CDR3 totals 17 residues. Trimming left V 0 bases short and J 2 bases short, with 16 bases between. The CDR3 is CASSQEREGQRNTEAFF. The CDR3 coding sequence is TGCGCCAGCAGCCAAGAACGGGAAGGACAGCGAAACACTGAAGCTTTCTTT.

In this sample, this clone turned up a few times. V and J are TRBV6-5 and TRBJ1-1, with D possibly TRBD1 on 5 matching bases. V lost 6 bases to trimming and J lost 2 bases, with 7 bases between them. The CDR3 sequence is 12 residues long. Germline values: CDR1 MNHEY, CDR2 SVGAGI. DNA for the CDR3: TGTGCCAGCAGAGGGGTAAACACTGAAGCTTTCTTT. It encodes CASRGVNTEAFF.

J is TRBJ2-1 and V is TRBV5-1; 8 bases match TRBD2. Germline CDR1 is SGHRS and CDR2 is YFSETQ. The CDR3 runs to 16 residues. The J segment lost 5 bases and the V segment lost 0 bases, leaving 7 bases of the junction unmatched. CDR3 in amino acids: CASSLGSAGVNNEQFF. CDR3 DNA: TGCGCCAGCAGCTTGGGATCAGCGGGAGTCAACAATGAGCAGTTCTTC.

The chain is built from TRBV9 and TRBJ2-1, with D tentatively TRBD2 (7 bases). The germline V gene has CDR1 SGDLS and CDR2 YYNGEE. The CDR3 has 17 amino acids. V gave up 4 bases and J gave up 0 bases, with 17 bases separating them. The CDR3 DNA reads TGTGCCAGCAGCCCCGGGGGGACATACTACTCCTACAATGAGCAGTTCTTC. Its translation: CASSPGGTYYSYNEQFF.

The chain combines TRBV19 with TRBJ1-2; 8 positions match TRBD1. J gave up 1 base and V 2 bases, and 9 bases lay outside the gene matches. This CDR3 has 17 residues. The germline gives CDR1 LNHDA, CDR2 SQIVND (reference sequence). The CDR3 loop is CASSIRSGTGFNYGYTF. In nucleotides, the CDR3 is TGTGCCAGTAGTATACGATCCGGGACAGGATTTAACTATGGCTACACCTTC. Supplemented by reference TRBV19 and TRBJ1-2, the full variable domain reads DGGITQSPKYLFRKEGQNVTLSCEQNLNHDAMYWYRQDPGQGLRLIYYSQIVNDFQKGDIAEGYSVSREKKESFPLTVTSAQKNPTAFYLCASSIRSGTGFNYGYTFGSGTRLTVV.

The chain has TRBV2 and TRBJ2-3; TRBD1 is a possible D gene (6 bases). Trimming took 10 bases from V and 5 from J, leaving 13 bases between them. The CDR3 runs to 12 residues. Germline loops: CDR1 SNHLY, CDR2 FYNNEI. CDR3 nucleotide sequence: TGTGCCAAGAAGGGGGAGAGAGATACGCAGTATTTT. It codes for CAKKGERDTQYF.

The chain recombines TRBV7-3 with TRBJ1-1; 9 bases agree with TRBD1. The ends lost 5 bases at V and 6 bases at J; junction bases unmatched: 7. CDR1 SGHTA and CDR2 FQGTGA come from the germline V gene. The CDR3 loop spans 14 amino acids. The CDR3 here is CASSLQGAGAEAFF. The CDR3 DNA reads TGTGCCAGCAGCCTACAGGGGGCGGGGGCTGAAGCTTTCTTT.

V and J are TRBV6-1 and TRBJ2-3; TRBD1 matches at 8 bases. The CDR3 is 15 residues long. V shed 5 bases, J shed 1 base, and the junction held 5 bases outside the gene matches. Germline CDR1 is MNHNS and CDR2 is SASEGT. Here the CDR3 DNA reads TGTGCCAGCAGTACAGGGGGATGGGGCACAGATACGCAGTATTTT. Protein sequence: CASSTGGWGTDTQYF.

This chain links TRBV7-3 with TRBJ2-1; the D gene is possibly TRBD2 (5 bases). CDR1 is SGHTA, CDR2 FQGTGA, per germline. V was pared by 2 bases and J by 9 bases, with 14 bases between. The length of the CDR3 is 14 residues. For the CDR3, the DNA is TGTGCCAGCAGCTTAGGCGGGCCCCAGAGTGAGCAGTTCTTC. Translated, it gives CASSLGGPQSEQFF.

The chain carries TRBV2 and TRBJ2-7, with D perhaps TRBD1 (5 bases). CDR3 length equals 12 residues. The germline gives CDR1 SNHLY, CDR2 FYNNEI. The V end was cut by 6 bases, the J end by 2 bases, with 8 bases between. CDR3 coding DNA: TGTGCCAGCAGGACAGCCACCTACGAGCAGTACTTC. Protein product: CASRTATYEQYF.

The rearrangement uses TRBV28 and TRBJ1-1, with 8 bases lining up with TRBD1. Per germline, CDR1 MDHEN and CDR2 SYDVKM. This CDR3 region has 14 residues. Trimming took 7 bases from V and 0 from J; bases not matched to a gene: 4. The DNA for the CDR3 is TGTGCCAGCACAGGGGGCCCCCTGAACACTGAAGCTTTCTTT. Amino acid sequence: CASTGGPLNTEAFF. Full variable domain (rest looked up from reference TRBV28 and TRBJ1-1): DVKVTQSSRYLVKRTGEKVFLECVQDMDHENMFWYRQDPGLGLRLIYFSYDVKMKEKGDIPEGYSVSREKKERFSLILESASTNQTSMYLCASTGGPLNTEAFFGQGTRLTVV.

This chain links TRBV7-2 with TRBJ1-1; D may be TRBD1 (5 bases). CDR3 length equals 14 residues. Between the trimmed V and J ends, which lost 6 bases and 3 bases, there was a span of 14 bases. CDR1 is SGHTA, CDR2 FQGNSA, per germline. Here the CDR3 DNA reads TGTGCCAGCAGTTCCCGGCGGGGGGACACTGAAGCTTTCTTT. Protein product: CASSSRRGDTEAFF.

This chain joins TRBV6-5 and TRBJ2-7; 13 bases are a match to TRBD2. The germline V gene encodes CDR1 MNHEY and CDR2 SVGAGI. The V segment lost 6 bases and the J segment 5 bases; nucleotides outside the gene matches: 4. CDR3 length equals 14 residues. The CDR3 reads CASSQLAGGHEQYF. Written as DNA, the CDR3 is TGTGCCAGCAGCCAACTAGCGGGAGGGCACGAGCAGTACTTC.

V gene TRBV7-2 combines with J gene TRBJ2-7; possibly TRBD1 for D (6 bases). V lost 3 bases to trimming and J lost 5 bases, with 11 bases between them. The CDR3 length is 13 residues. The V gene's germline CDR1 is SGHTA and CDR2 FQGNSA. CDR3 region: CASSFSTGHEQYF. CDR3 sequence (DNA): TGTGCCAGCAGCTTTAGCACAGGGCACGAGCAGTACTTC.

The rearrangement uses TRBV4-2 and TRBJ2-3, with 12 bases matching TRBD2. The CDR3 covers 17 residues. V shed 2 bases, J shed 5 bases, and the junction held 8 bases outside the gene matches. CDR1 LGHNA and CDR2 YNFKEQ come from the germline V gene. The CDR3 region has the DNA TGTGCCAGCAGCCAAACTGGGACTAGCGGGTGGGAAGATACGCAGTATTTT. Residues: CASSQTGTSGWEDTQYF.